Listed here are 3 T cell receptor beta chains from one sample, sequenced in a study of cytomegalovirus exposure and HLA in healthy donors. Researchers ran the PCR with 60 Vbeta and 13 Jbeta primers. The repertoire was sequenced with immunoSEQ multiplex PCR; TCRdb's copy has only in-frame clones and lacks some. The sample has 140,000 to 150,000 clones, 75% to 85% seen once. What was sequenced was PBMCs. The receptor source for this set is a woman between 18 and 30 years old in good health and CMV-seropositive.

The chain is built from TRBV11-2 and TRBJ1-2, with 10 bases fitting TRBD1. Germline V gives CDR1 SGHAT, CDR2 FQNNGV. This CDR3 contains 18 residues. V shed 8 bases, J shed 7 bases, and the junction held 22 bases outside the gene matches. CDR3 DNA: TGTGCCAGCTCAAGACTGGGGGACAGGGGCCGTGAGGCAGGTGGCTACACCTTC. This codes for CASSRLGDRGREAGGYTF.

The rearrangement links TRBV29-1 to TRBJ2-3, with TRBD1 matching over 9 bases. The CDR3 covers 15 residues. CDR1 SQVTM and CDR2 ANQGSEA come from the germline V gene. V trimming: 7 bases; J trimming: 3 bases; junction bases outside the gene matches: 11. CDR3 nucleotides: TGCAGCGGAGGAGGAGGACAGGGGTTTACAGATACGCAGTATTTT. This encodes CSGGGGQGFTDTQYF.

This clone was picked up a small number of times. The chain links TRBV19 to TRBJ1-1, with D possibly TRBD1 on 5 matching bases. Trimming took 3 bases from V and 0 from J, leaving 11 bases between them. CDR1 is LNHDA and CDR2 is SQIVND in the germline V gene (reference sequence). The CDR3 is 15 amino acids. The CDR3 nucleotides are TGTGCCAGTAGTATCGGTGACAGCCTGAACACTGAAGCTTTCTTT. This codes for CASSIGDSLNTEAFF.